The clone carrying this TCR beta chain was detected a few times. The antigen is not known. V lost 2 bases and J lost 5, with 10 bases in between. Germline V gene sequence: CDR1 SGHTA, CDR2 FQGNSA. The CDR3 loop spans 13 amino acids. The sample originates from a study of beta chain features in type 1 diabetes. Study-level findings and limits: TCRB CDR3s from Type 1 diabetes patients were moderately but significantly shorter in all four CD4+ subsets. PCR may have favored shorter templates equally in patients and controls.

Of the isolated RNA, all was reverse transcribed, and so the sequenced material was expressed TCRB transcripts. Only in-frame clones appear in the TCRdb table, and some are missing; sequencing was by immunoSEQ multiplex PCR. The table shows around 500,000 clones, with approximately 10% occurring only once. Central memory, naive, regulatory and stem cell-like memory CD4+ cells were sorted by CD45RO/CCR7/CD25/CD127/CD95/CD27. The chain is built from TRBV7-2 and TRBJ2-7; D is possibly TRBD1 (6 bases). This clonotype originated in a woman between 18 and 30 years old in good health. The material sequenced was naive CD4+ T cells from blood. CDR3: CASSLNRENEQYV. The CDR3 region has the DNA TGTGCCAGCAGCTTAAACAGGGAGAACGAGCAGTACGTC.